These 10 T cell receptor beta chains share one sample of origin, sequenced in a study of blood T cell repertoires in COVID-19. Sequencing was performed with immunoSEQ multiplex PCR; in TCRdb, only in-frame clones are kept and a portion is missing. The table includes about 300,000 clones, 85% detected once. Source material: PBMCs or T cells enriched from blood (not recorded which). These receptors were taken from a woman in her twenties or thirties who had been exposed to COVID-19.

The chain combines TRBV18 with TRBJ2-7; D is unclear. V was pared by 5 bases and J by 4 bases, with 6 bases between. The CDR3 consists of 11 residues. The germline CDR1 and CDR2 sequences are KGHSH and LQKENI. CDR3: CASSSEYEQYF. DNA of the CDR3: TGTGCCAGCTCATCTGAGTACGAGCAGTACTTC.

The chain recombines TRBV28 with TRBJ2-2; 8 bases are shared with TRBD1. The CDR3 runs to 15 residues. The germline V gene encodes CDR1 MDHEN and CDR2 SYDVKM. V was clipped by 2 bases and J by 2 bases; unmatched bases: 1. CDR3 sequence: CASSLAGGNTGELFF. For the CDR3, the DNA is TGTGCCAGCAGTTTAGCAGGGGGCAACACCGGGGAGCTGTTTTTT.

This sequence joins TRBV6-2 or TRBV6-3 and TRBJ1-5, with 7 bases fitting TRBD1. Germline CDR1 and CDR2: MNHEY and SVGEGT. The length of the CDR3 is 16 residues. J lost 1 base, V lost 6 bases, and 9 bases had no gene match. CDR3 in DNA: TGTGCCAGCAGCCTACAGGGGCCCCGGAGCAATCAGCCCCAGCATTTT. This encodes CASSLQGPRSNQPQHF.

The chain joins TRBV10-2 to TRBJ2-1; the D gene is possibly TRBD2 (6 bases). Germline assignment: CDR1 WSHSY and CDR2 SAAADI. CDR3 size: 16 residues. Trimming removed 6 bases at V and 2 bases at J, with 17 bases between. DNA for the CDR3: TGCGCCAGCAGACAGCTAAGGGAGGAGACCTACAATGAGCAGTTCTTC. Its translation is CASRQLREETYNEQFF.

The V gene is TRBV9, the J gene TRBJ2-1; 8 bases align to TRBD2. CDR3 length: 15 amino acids. Germline CDR1 reads SGDLS; CDR2 reads YYNGEE. With V trimmed by 3 bases and J by 10 bases, 12 bases remained unmatched. The CDR3 is CASSAGTRGEYEQFF. As DNA, the CDR3 is TGTGCCAGCAGCGCCGGGACTAGAGGCGAATACGAGCAGTTCTTC.

This clone was observed a handful of times. The CDR3 sequence is CASSSQGGNTIYF. The CDR3 DNA reads as TGTGCCAGCAGTTCCCAGGGGGGTAACACCATATATTTT. The V gene is TRBV27, the J gene TRBJ1-3, with 7 nucleotides matching TRBD1. CDR1 and CDR2 from the germline V gene are MNHEY and SMNVEV (reference sequence). J was trimmed by 7 bases and V by 4 bases; bases with no gene match: 4. The CDR3 has 13 residues.

The chain recombines TRBV7-3 with TRBJ1-3; D might be TRBD1 (5 bases). Germline V CDR1 and CDR2: SGHTA, FQGTGA. Between the trimmed V and J ends, which lost 5 bases and 0 bases, there was a span of 14 bases. This CDR3 region has 16 residues. The CDR3 is CASSVDRPNSGNTIYF. CDR3 sequence (DNA): TGTGCCAGCAGCGTTGACAGACCTAACTCTGGAAACACCATATATTTT.

The gene calls are TRBV7-2 and TRBJ1-2; a weak D match, TRBD1 (6 bases). The germline CDR1 and CDR2 sequences are SGHTA and FQGNSA. V was clipped by 2 bases and J by 3 bases, with 10 bases between them. CDR3 length: 14 amino acids. CDR3 sequence reads: CASSLQGFYYGYTF. The DNA for the CDR3 is TGTGCCAGCAGCTTACAGGGGTTTTACTATGGCTACACCTTC.

The chain links TRBV5-1 to TRBJ1-2, with 10 bases that match TRBD1. In germline, CDR1 is SGHRS, CDR2 YFSETQ. The V gene end was trimmed by 3 bases and the J gene end by 6 bases; junction bases not matched to a gene: 8. This CDR3 comprises 15 residues. In DNA form, the CDR3 reads TGCGCCAGCAGCTACGGAGGGGACAGGGGTAATGGCTACACCTTC. This encodes CASSYGGDRGNGYTF.

The J gene is TRBJ1-3, the V gene TRBV30; TRBD1 agrees at 10 bases. V dropped 3 bases and J dropped 8; count of bases not matched to a gene: 10. The CDR3 runs to 15 residues. The germline V gene encodes CDR1 GTSNPN and CDR2 SVGIG (reference sequence). DNA of the CDR3: TGTGCCTGGAGACCATCAGGGACAGGGGTTTACACCATATATTTT. It encodes CAWRPSGTGVYTIYF. Filled out from reference TRBV30 and TRBJ1-3, the complete variable domain reads SQTIHQWPATLVQPVGSPLSLECTVEGTSNPNLYWYRQAAGRGLQLLFYSVGIGQISSEVPQNLSASRPQDRQFILSSKKLLLSDSGFYLCAWRPSGTGVYTIYFGEGSWLTVV.